This T cell receptor beta chain is from a study of radiation and T cells in renal cell carcinoma. This sample's time point: blood 2 weeks post-SBRT. Treatment given: 15 Gy SBRT to primary tumor, nephrectomy 4 weeks later. Produced via immunoSEQ multiplex PCR; TCRdb's table is partial and in-frame only. Among some 120,000 clones listed, more than 70% were seen once. Note on this clone: What it binds is not known.

Study observations and caveats: No pretreatment tumor biopsies were available for baseline clonotypes. Top tumor clonotypes rose in blood 2 weeks post-radiation, then contracted.

Trimming removed 6 bases at V and 6 bases at J, with 9 bases between. The CDR3 loop spans 12 amino acids. Germline CDR1 and CDR2: LNHDA and SQIVND (reference sequence). This sequence joins TRBV19 and TRBJ1-5; D possibly corresponds to TRBD1 (5 bases). The sample in question was blood, obtained from a patient whose treatment included radiotherapy and nephrectomy. The receptor's source is a woman in her sixties or seventies with renal cell carcinoma. CDR3: CASSRVGQPQHF. CDR3 coding DNA: TGTGCCAGTAGCAGGGTTGGTCAGCCCCAGCATTTT.